The 27 T cell receptor beta chains below all came from one sample that was sequenced in a study of blood T cell repertoires in COVID-19. Repertoires were generated with immunoSEQ multiplex PCR, while TCRdb's copy carries only in-frame clones and drops some. The top ten hold around 20% of the sample, which has around 190,000 clones, less than 90% seen once. Sequencing used peripheral blood. Receptors originate from a man between 65 and 79 years old with active or convalescent COVID-19.

This clone showed up just once. The chain recombines TRBV29-1 with TRBJ1-1; TRBD1 matches 8 bases. The length of the CDR3 is 13 residues. CDR1 and CDR2 (germline): SQVTM, ANQGSEA. Unmatched junction bases numbered 6, after V lost 6 bases and J lost 3 bases. CDR3 loop: CSVANRGYTEAFF. DNA of the CDR3: TGCAGCGTCGCAAACAGGGGGTACACTGAAGCTTTCTTT. Combining the CDR3 with reference TRBV29-1 and TRBJ1-1 gives the whole variable domain SAVISQKPSRDICQRGTSLTIQCQVDSQVTMMFWYRQQPGQSLTLIATANQGSEATYESGFVIDKFPISRPNLTFSTLTVSNMSPEDSSIYLCSVANRGYTEAFFGQGTRLTVV.

This clone was counted once. Here the CDR3 reads CASSSQGGTDTQYF. CDR3 coding DNA: TGTGCCAGCAGCTCCCAGGGGGGCACAGATACGCAGTATTTT. The V gene is TRBV7-2, the J gene TRBJ2-3; 7 bases are shared with TRBD1. This CDR3 spans 14 amino acids. Per the germline V gene, CDR1 is SGHTA and CDR2 is FQGNSA. With V trimmed by 4 bases and J by 1 base, 2 bases remained unmatched.

The chain joins TRBV7-2 to TRBJ1-6; D is unclear. The CDR3 consists of 17 residues. From germline, CDR1 is SGHTA and CDR2 FQGNSA. V lost 1 base and J lost 0, with 10 bases in between. In nucleotides, the CDR3 is TGTGCCAGCAGCTTAGGCGATTCGAGCTCCTATAATTCACCCCTCCACTTT. This encodes CASSLGDSSSYNSPLHF.

This chain joins TRBV19 and TRBJ1-5; weak D call: TRBD1 (6 bases). Trimming removed 3 bases from V and 6 bases from J, with 12 bases in between. CDR3 length equals 14 residues. CDR1 and CDR2 from the germline V gene are LNHDA and SQIVND (reference sequence). The CDR3 coding sequence is TGTGCCAGTAGTATTAAGGGGGGGTCTCAGCCCCAGCATTTT. Protein: CASSIKGGSQPQHF.

The chain uses TRBV19 and TRBJ1-1, with D possibly TRBD1 on 6 matching bases. With 10 bases removed from V and 1 base from J, the gap between germline ends came to 13 bases. Per the germline V gene, CDR1 is LNHDA and CDR2 is SQIVND (reference sequence). This CDR3 is built from 13 residues. The CDR3 nucleotides are TGTGCCACGTGGACAGAAAAGAACACTGAAGCTTTCTTT. Encoded protein: CATWTEKNTEAFF. Combining the CDR3 with reference TRBV19 and TRBJ1-1 gives the whole variable domain DGGITQSPKYLFRKEGQNVTLSCEQNLNHDAMYWYRQDPGQGLRLIYYSQIVNDFQKGDIAEGYSVSREKKESFPLTVTSAQKNPTAFYLCATWTEKNTEAFFGQGTRLTVV.

The rearrangement links TRBV14 to TRBJ2-1; possibly TRBD1 for D (5 bases). The V end lost 2 bases, the J end lost 5 bases, and 13 bases lay between the germline ends. Germline V gene lookup returns CDR1 SGHDN and CDR2 FVKESK. The CDR3 totals 15 residues. Here the CDR3 reads CASSQRVRGNNEQFF. Written as DNA, the CDR3 is TGTGCCAGCAGCCAACGCGTAAGGGGAAACAATGAGCAGTTCTTC.

Turning to this clone: This sample includes further DNA sequences coding for the same CDR3. CDR3 region: CASSLGLAGGSYNEQFF. The DNA for the CDR3 is TGCGCCAGCAGCTTGGGGCTAGCGGGGGGCTCCTACAATGAGCAGTTCTTC. The J gene is TRBJ2-1, the V gene TRBV5-1; TRBD2 aligns across 11 bases. The ends lost 0 bases at V and 0 bases at J; junction bases unmatched: 2. CDR3 length: 17 residues. Germline assignment: CDR1 SGHRS and CDR2 YFSETQ.

The genes are TRBV12-3 or TRBV12-4 and TRBJ2-7, with 8 bases lining up with TRBD1. Germline trimming cut 2 bases from V and 5 bases from J; bases unmatched to any gene: 2. The CDR3 spans 13 residues. CDR3 protein: CASSLTGGNEQYF. The CDR3 DNA follows: TGTGCCAGCAGTTTAACAGGGGGTAACGAGCAGTACTTC.

The gene calls are TRBV19 and TRBJ2-5; TRBD1 matches 7 bases. J lost 5 bases, V lost 5 bases, and 8 bases had no gene match. This CDR3 contains 14 residues. Germline loops: CDR1 LNHDA, CDR2 SQIVND (reference sequence). For the CDR3, the DNA is TGTGCCAGTAGTCCATCGACAGGGCGGGAGACCCAGTACTTC. Protein sequence: CASSPSTGRETQYF.

The rearrangement joins TRBV6-5 to TRBJ1-2, with D possibly being TRBD1 (5 bases). The CDR3 has 15 residues. Germline V CDR1 and CDR2: MNHEY, SVGAGI. V shed 5 bases and J shed 0 bases, with 13 bases lying between them. This CDR3 reads CASSTGTGANYGYTF. In DNA, the CDR3 is TGTGCCAGCAGTACGGGGACGGGAGCTAACTATGGCTACACCTTC.

This clone was observed once. This rearrangement joins TRBV25-1 to TRBJ2-4; possibly TRBD1 for D (6 bases). The CDR3 has 15 residues. Germline V lookup: CDR1 MGHDK, CDR2 SYGVNS. Trimming shortened V by 3 bases and J by 7 bases, and 16 bases separated the two germline ends. CDR3 protein: CASSEFRGLRNIQYF. The CDR3 nucleotides are TGTGCCAGCAGTGAGTTCAGGGGTTTGAGGAACATTCAGTACTTC. The full variable domain, in which reference TRBV25-1 and TRBJ2-4 provide the parts outside the CDR3, is EADIYQTPRYLVIGTGKKITLECSQTMGHDKMYWYQQDPGMELHLIHYSYGVNSTEKGDLSSESTVSRIRTEHFPLTLESARPSHTSQYLCASSEFRGLRNIQYFGAGTRLSVL.

The chain links TRBV19 to TRBJ2-1; 8 bases align to TRBD1. V shed 4 bases, J shed 8 bases, and the junction held 13 bases outside the gene matches. This CDR3 has 16 residues. Germline V gives CDR1 LNHDA, CDR2 SQIVND (reference sequence). The CDR3 reads CASSTPHRGSYDEQFF. The CDR3 DNA follows: TGTGCCAGTAGTACCCCCCACAGGGGGAGTTATGATGAGCAGTTCTTC.

This clone has only a few counts. V usage is TRBV28 and J usage is TRBJ2-7; maybe TRBD2 (6 bases). Germline values: CDR1 MDHEN, CDR2 SYDVKM. The CDR3 length is 14 residues. V lost 3 bases and J lost 2, with 11 bases in between. DNA for the CDR3: TGTGCCAGCAGTTTGGAGGGGCCCCCCTACGAGCAGTACTTC. Its translation: CASSLEGPPYEQYF. The full variable domain, in which reference TRBV28 and TRBJ2-7 provide the parts outside the CDR3, is DVKVTQSSRYLVKRTGEKVFLECVQDMDHENMFWYRQDPGLGLRLIYFSYDVKMKEKGDIPEGYSVSREKKERFSLILESASTNQTSMYLCASSLEGPPYEQYFGPGTRLTVT.

The chain combines TRBV30 with TRBJ2-1, with TRBD2 matching over 7 bases. J gave up 5 bases and V 4 bases, and 11 bases lay outside the gene matches. The CDR3 sequence is 15 residues long. CDR1 is GTSNPN, CDR2 SVGIG, per germline (reference sequence). The chain's CDR3 is CAWTQPQRGNNEQFF. For the CDR3, the DNA is TGTGCCTGGACCCAACCCCAGCGGGGAAACAATGAGCAGTTCTTC.

This sequence joins TRBV5-1 and TRBJ1-2, with no clear D. Germline CDR1 is SGHRS and CDR2 is YFSETQ. The CDR3 is made up of 14 amino acids. V lost 0 bases and J 1 base, leaving 7 bases between the germline ends. CDR3: CASSLDGDNYGYTF. CDR3 nucleotides: TGCGCCAGCAGCTTGGACGGGGATAACTATGGCTACACCTTC.

This sequence joins TRBV7-3 and TRBJ1-2; maybe TRBD1 (5 bases). This CDR3 is 16 amino acids long. Per the germline V gene, CDR1 is SGHTA and CDR2 is FQGTGA. Trimming removed 0 bases at V and 7 bases at J, with 18 bases between. CDR3 region: CASSLTPPGGGSGYTF. For the CDR3, the DNA is TGTGCCAGCAGCTTAACCCCGCCTGGGGGGGGATCTGGCTACACCTTC.

This sequence joins TRBV20-1 and TRBJ1-3; D perhaps matches TRBD1 (5 bases). The V gene lost 3 bases and the J gene lost 0 bases, with 15 bases spanning the gap. This CDR3 spans 16 amino acids. CDR1 and CDR2 from the germline V gene are DFQATT and SNEGSKA (reference sequence). CDR3 nucleotides: TGCAGTGCTAGTGTACGGGGGAAGAGCTCTGGAAACACCATATATTTT. It yields the protein CSASVRGKSSGNTIYF.

The CDR3 sequence: CATSQGAGGDYGYTF. The CDR3 coding sequence is TGTGCCACTTCACAAGGGGCAGGGGGTGACTATGGCTACACCTTC. The rearrangement joins TRBV27 to TRBJ1-2, with TRBD1 identical over 7 bases. The CDR3 loop spans 15 amino acids. The trim removed 10 bases at V and 3 bases at J, leaving 14 bases unmatched. Germline V gene sequence: CDR1 MNHEY, CDR2 SMNVEV (reference sequence).

The chain joins TRBV9 to TRBJ2-7; TRBD2 agrees at 8 bases. The junction had 8 bases not matched to a gene; V was cut back by 3 bases and J by 3 bases. The germline V gene encodes CDR1 SGDLS and CDR2 YYNGEE. CDR3 size: 15 residues. The CDR3 sequence: CASSAQAGVNYEQYF. In nucleotides, the CDR3 is TGTGCCAGCAGCGCCCAAGCGGGAGTAAACTACGAGCAGTACTTC.

The gene calls are TRBV18 and TRBJ2-1; TRBD1 is a possible D gene (5 bases). This CDR3 has 14 amino acids. In germline, CDR1 is KGHSH, CDR2 LQKENI. V was shortened by 4 bases and J by 3 bases, with 10 bases between the two germline ends. As DNA, the CDR3 is TGTGCCAGCTCACTACTTGACAGCTACAATGAGCAGTTCTTC. It is translated as CASSLLDSYNEQFF.

The genes are TRBV5-8 and TRBJ2-3; 11 bases are a match to TRBD1. The germline V gene encodes CDR1 SGHTS and CDR2 YDEGEE. The CDR3 totals 14 residues. Germline trimming cut 6 bases from V and 6 bases from J; bases unmatched to any gene: 6. For the CDR3, the DNA is TGTGCCAGCAACGGACAGGGGGCAGGTGATACGCAGTATTTT. It codes for CASNGQGAGDTQYF.

This clone has only one observation. The chain uses TRBV18 and TRBJ1-5, with 9 bases fitting TRBD1. Germline CDR1 reads KGHSH; CDR2 reads LQKENI. Germline trimming cut 4 bases from V and 2 bases from J; bases unmatched to any gene: 6. This CDR3 contains 16 residues. In DNA, the CDR3 is TGTGCCAGCTCACTACAGGGGGCTGGTGGCAATCAGCCCCAGCATTTT. This gives the protein CASSLQGAGGNQPQHF.

V is TRBV7-2 and J is TRBJ2-1; D not certain. Germline CDR1 SGHTA, CDR2 FQGNSA. The CDR3 totals 15 residues. Trimming took off 1 base at V and 5 bases at J, with 12 bases between the two ends. This chain's CDR3 is CASSLGDGFDNEQFF. The CDR3 DNA reads TGTGCCAGCAGCTTAGGTGACGGGTTTGACAATGAGCAGTTCTTC.

This clone was detected only once. The chain has TRBV9 and TRBJ2-1; weak D call: TRBD1 (5 bases). This CDR3 has 16 residues. Trimming pared 0 bases from V and 0 bases from J, leaving 10 bases between. The germline V gene encodes CDR1 SGDLS and CDR2 YYNGEE. This chain's CDR3 is CASSVGRGSSYNEQFF. In DNA form, the CDR3 reads TGTGCCAGCAGCGTAGGTAGGGGTAGCTCCTACAATGAGCAGTTCTTC.

This chain connects TRBV19 to TRBJ2-1, with 9 bases identical to TRBD1. The J segment lost 7 bases and the V segment lost 4 bases, leaving 8 bases of the junction unmatched. Germline V CDR1 and CDR2: LNHDA, SQIVND (reference sequence). This CDR3 has 15 residues. The CDR3 region has the DNA TGTGCCAGTAGTAGGACCGGGACAGGGACGAATGAGCAGTTCTTC. Translation: CASSRTGTGTNEQFF. The entire variable domain, with the rest obtained from reference TRBV19 and TRBJ2-1, is as follows: DGGITQSPKYLFRKEGQNVTLSCEQNLNHDAMYWYRQDPGQGLRLIYYSQIVNDFQKGDIAEGYSVSREKKESFPLTVTSAQKNPTAFYLCASSRTGTGTNEQFFGPGTRLTVL.

V gene TRBV27 combines with J gene TRBJ1-2, with 12 bases matching TRBD1. V was pared by 3 bases and J by 5 bases, with 13 bases of the junction left unmatched. There are 18 residues in the CDR3. The V gene's germline CDR1 is MNHEY and CDR2 SMNVEV (reference sequence). The CDR3 sequence is CASSFRSGTGGGSYGYTF. CDR3 coding DNA: TGTGCCAGCAGTTTCCGATCCGGGACAGGGGGCGGTAGTTATGGCTACACCTTC.

V is TRBV5-1 and J is TRBJ2-2, with 7 positions matching TRBD1. With 0 bases clipped from V and 5 bases from J, the junction kept 4 bases outside the gene matches. The CDR3 is made up of 15 amino acids. Germline V CDR1 and CDR2: SGHRS, YFSETQ. CDR3 amino acids: CASSLAQGDTGELFF. The CDR3 DNA sequence: TGCGCCAGCAGCTTGGCTCAGGGGGATACCGGGGAGCTGTTTTTT. Filled out from reference TRBV5-1 and TRBJ2-2, the complete variable domain reads KAGVTQTPRYLIKTRGQQVTLSCSPISGHRSVSWYQQTPGQGLQFLFEYFSETQRNKGNFPGRFSGRQFSNSRSEMNVSTLELGDSALYLCASSLAQGDTGELFFGEGSRLTVL.